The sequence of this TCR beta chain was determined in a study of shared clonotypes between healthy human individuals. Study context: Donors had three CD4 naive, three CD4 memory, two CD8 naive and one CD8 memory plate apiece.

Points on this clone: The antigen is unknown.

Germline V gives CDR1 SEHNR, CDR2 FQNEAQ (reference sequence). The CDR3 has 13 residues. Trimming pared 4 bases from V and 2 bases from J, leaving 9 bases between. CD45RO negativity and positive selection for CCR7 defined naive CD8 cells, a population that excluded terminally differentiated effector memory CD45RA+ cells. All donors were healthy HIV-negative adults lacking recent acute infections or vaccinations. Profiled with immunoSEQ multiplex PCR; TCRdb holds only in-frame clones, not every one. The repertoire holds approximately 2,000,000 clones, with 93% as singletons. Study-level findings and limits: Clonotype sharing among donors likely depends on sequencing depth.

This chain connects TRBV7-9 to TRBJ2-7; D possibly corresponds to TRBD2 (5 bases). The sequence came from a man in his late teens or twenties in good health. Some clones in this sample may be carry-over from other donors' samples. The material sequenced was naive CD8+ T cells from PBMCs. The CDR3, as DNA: TGTGCCAGCAGCTCCGGGGTTGCCTACGAGCAGTACTTC. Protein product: CASSSGVAYEQYF.